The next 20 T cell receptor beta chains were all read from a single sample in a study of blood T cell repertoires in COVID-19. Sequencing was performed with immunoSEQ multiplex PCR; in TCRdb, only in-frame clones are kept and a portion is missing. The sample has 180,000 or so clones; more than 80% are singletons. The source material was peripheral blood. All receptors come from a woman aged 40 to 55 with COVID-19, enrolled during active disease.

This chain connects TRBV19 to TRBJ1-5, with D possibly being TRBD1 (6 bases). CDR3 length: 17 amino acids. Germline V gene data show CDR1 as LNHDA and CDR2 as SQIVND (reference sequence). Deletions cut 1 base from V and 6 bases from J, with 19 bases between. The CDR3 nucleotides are TGTGCCAGTAGTATAGTGTTCGGGGGGCGGGGTATTCAGCCCCAGCATTTT. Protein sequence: CASSIVFGGRGIQPQHF.

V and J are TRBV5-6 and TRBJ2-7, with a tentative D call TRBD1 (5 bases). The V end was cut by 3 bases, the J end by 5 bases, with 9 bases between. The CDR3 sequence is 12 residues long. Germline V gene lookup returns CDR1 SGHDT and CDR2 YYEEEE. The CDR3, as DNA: TGTGCCAGCAGCTGGGGCGGCCACGAGCAGTACTTC. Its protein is CASSWGGHEQYF.

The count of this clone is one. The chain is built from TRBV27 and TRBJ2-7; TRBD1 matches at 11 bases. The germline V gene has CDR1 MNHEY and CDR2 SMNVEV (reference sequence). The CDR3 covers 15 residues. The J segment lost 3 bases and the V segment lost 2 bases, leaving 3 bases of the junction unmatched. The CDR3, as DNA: TGTGCCAGCAGTTTAAGGACAGGGGGCTTCTACGAGCAGTACTTC. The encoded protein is CASSLRTGGFYEQYF.

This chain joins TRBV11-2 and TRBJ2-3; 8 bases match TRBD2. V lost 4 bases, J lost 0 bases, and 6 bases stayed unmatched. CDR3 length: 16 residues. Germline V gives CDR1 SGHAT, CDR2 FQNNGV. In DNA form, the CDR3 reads TGTGCCAGCAGCTCCACTAGCGGAGCGAGCACAGATACGCAGTATTTT. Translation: CASSSTSGASTDTQYF.

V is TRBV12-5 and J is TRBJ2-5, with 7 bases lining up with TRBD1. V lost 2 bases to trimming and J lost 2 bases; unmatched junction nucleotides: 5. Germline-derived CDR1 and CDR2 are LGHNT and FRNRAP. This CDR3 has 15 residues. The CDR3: CASGLQGVGQETQYF. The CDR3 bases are TGTGCTAGTGGTTTGCAGGGGGTAGGACAAGAGACCCAGTACTTC. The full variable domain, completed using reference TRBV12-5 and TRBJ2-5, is DARVTQTPRHKVTEMGQEVTMRCQPILGHNTVFWYRQTMMQGLELLAYFRNRAPLDDSGMPKDRFSAEMPDATLATLKIQPSEPRDSAVYFCASGLQGVGQETQYFGPGTRLLVL.

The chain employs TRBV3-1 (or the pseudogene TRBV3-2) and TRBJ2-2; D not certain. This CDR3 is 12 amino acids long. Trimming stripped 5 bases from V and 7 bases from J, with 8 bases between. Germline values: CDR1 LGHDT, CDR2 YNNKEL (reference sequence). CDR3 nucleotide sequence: TGTGCCAGCAGCTCCCGGGTCGGGGAGCTGTTTTTT. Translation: CASSSRVGELFF.

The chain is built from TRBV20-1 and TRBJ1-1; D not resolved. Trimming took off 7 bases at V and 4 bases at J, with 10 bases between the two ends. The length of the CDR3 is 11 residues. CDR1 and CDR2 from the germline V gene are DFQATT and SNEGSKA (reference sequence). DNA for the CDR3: TGCAGTGGAGGGCGGGGCACTGAAGCTTTCTTT. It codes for CSGGRGTEAFF.

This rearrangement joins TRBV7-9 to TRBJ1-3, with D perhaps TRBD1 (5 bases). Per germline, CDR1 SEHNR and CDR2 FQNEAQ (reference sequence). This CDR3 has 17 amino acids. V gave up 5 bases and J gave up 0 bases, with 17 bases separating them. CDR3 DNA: TGTGCCAGCAGCCGGGGGACCGCGCGCTCCTCTGGAAACACCATATATTTT. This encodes CASSRGTARSSGNTIYF.

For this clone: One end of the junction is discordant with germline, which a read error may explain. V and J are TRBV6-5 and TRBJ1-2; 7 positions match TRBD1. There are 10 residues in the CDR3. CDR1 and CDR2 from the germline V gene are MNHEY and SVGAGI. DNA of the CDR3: TGCAGGGGGGAATGTGGGGGCTACACCTTC. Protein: CRGECGGYTF.

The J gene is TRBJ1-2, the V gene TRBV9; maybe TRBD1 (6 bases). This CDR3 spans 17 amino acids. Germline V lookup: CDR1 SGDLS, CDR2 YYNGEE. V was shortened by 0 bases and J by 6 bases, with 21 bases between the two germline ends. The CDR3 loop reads CASSVDPVGRGKDGYTF. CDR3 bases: TGTGCCAGCAGCGTAGATCCCGTGGGCAGGGGAAAGGATGGCTACACCTTC. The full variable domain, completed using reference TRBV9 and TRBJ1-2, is DSGVTQTPKHLITATGQRVTLRCSPRSGDLSVYWYQQSLDQGLQFLIQYYNGEERAKGNILERFSAQQFPDLHSELNLSSLELGDSALYFCASSVDPVGRGKDGYTFGSGTRLTVV.

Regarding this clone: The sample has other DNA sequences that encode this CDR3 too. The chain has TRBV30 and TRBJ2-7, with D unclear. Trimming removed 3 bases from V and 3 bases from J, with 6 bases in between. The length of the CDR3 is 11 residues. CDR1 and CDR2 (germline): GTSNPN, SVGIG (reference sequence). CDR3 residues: CAWSPNYEQYF. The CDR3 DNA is TGTGCCTGGAGCCCCAACTACGAGCAGTACTTC.

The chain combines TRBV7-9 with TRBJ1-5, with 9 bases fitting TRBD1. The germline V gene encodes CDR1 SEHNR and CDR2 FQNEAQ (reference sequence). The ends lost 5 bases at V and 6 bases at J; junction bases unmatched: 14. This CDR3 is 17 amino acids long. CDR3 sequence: CASSPQTGQGRAQPQHF. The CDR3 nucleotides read TGTGCCAGCAGCCCCCAGACCGGACAGGGGCGGGCTCAGCCCCAGCATTTT.

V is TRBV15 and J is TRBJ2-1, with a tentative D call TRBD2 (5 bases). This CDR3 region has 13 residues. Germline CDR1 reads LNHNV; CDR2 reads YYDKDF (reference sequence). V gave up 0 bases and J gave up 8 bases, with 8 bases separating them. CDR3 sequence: CATSRDRGYEQFF. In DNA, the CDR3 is TGTGCCACCAGCAGAGATCGGGGTTATGAGCAGTTCTTC.

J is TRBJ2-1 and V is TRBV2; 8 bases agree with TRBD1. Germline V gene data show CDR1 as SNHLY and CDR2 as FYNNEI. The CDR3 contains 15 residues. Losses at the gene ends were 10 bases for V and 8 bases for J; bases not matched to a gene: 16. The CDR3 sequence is CATRGRQGLGDEQFF. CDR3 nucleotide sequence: TGTGCCACCAGGGGTCGACAGGGGCTCGGGGATGAGCAGTTCTTC. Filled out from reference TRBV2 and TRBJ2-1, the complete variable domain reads EPEVTQTPSHQVTQMGQEVILRCVPISNHLYFYWYRQILGQKVEFLVSFYNNEISEKSEIFDDQFSVERPDGSNFTLKIRSTKLEDSAMYFCATRGRQGLGDEQFFGPGTRLTVL.

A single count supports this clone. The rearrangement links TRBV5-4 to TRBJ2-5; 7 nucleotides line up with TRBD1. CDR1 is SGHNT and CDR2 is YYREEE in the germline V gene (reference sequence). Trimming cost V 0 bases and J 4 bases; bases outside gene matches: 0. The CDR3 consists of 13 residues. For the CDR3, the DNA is TGTGCCAGCAGCTTGGGACAGGGAGAGACCCAGTACTTC. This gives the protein CASSLGQGETQYF.

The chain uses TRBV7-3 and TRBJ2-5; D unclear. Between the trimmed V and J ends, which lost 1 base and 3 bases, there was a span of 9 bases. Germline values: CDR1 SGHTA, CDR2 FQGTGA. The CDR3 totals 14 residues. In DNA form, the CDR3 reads TGTGCCAGCAGCTTAAGCGGCATTGAAGAGACCCAGTACTTC. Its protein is CASSLSGIEETQYF.

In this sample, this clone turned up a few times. CDR3 loop: CATKGQGAYEQYF. In DNA form, the CDR3 reads TGTGCCACGAAGGGACAGGGGGCGTACGAGCAGTACTTC. The rearrangement joins TRBV6-5 to TRBJ2-7; 12 bases align to TRBD1. The CDR3 sequence is 13 residues long. J lost 4 bases, V lost 10 bases, and 5 bases had no gene match. CDR1 and CDR2 (germline): MNHEY, SVGAGI.

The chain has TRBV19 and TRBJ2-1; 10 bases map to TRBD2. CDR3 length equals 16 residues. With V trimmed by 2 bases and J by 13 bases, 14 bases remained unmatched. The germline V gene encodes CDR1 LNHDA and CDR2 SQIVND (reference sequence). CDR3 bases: TGTGCCAGTAGTATAAGTGGGACGCTAGCGGGGGCCTCCCAGTTCTTC. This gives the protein CASSISGTLAGASQFF.

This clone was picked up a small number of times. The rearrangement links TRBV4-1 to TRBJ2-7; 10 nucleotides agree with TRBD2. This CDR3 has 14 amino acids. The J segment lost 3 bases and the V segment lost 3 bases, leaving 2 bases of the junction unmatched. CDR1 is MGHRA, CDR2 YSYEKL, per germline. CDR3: CASSHTSGIYEQYF. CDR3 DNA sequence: TGCGCCAGCAGCCATACTAGCGGGATCTACGAGCAGTACTTC.

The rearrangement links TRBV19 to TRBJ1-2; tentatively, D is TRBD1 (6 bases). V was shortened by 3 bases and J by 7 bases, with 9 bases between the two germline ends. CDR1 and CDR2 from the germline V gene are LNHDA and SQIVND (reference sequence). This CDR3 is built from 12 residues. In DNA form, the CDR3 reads TGTGCCAGTAGTATGGGGACACGTGGCTACACCTTC. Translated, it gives CASSMGTRGYTF.